This record looks at one T cell receptor beta chain sequence and its context. Assay used: immunoSEQ multiplex PCR; TCRdb lists only in-frame clones, some missing. The sample has about 150,000 clones, roughly nine tenths seen once. This sample was taken from a study of blood T cell repertoires in COVID-19. The TCR was taken from a middle-aged woman with acute or convalescent COVID-19. What was sequenced was peripheral blood.

CDR3 DNA: TGTGCCAGCAGTTTTAGTGACAGGGTCTCACCCCTCCACTTT. This encodes CASSFSDRVSPLHF. This chain uses TRBV28 with TRBJ1-6; TRBD1 matches at 7 bases. With V trimmed by 3 bases and J by 10 bases, 6 bases remained unmatched. There are 14 residues in the CDR3. Germline-derived CDR1 and CDR2 are MDHEN and SYDVKM.